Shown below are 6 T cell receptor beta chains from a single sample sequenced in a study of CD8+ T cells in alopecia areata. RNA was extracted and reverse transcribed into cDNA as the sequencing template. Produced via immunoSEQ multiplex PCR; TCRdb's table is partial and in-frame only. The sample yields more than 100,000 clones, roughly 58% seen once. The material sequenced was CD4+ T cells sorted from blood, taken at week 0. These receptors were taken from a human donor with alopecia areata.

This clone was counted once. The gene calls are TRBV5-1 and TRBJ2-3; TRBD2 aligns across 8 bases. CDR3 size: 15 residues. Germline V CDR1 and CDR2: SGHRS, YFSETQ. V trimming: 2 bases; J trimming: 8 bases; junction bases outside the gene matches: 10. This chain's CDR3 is CASSFSGTRGGTQYF. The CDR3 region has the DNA TGCGCCAGCAGCTTTAGCGGGACTCGCGGGGGTACGCAGTATTTT.

The CDR3 sequence is CASSSGASGGQETQYF. The DNA of the CDR3 is TGTGCCAGCAGTTCGGGGGCTAGCGGGGGCCAAGAGACCCAGTACTTC. The chain employs TRBV7-2 and TRBJ2-5; 10 positions agree with TRBD2. Germline V gene data show CDR1 as SGHTA and CDR2 as FQGNSA. V shed 6 bases, J shed 1 base, and the junction held 8 bases outside the gene matches. The CDR3 is made up of 16 amino acids.

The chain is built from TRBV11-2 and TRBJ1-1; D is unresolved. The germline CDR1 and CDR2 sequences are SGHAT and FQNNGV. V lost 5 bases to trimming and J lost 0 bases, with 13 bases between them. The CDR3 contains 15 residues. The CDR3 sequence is CASSRIGNMNTEAFF. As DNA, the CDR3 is TGTGCCAGCAGCCGGATTGGGAACATGAACACTGAAGCTTTCTTT.

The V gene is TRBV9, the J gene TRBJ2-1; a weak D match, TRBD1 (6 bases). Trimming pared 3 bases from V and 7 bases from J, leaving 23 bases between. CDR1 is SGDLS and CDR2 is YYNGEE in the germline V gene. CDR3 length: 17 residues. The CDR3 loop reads CASSALTGTTKRNEQFF. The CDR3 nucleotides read TGTGCCAGCAGCGCCCTGACCGGGACAACCAAAAGGAATGAGCAGTTCTTC.

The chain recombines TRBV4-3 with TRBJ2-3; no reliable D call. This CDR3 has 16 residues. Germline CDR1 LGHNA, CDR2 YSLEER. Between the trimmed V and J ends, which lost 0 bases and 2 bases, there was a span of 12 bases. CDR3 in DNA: TGCGCCAGCAGCCAAGATTTTCGAGACTCCACAGATACGCAGTATTTT. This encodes CASSQDFRDSTDTQYF.

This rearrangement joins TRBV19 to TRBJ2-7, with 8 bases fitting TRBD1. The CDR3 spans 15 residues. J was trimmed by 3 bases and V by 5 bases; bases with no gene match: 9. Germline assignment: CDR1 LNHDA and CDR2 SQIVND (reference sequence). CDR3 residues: CASSSPGQALYEQYF. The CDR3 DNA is TGTGCCAGTAGTTCCCCGGGACAGGCTCTCTACGAGCAGTACTTC.